The following is a T cell receptor beta chain sequence with its context. What it recognizes is unknown. These data originate in a study of cytomegalovirus exposure and HLA in healthy donors. PCR was performed using 60 Vbeta and 13 Jbeta primers. This table comes from immunoSEQ multiplex PCR, and its TCRdb copy is limited to in-frame clones, with some not included. The sample includes about 120,000 clones, around 76% of them seen just once. Study-level points and caveats: Later analysis found that TCR beta chains associated with HLA were more clonally expanded than other, equally common chains. Segments of the TCR beta V type were, in most cases, productive about 90% or about 30% of the time in an earlier analysis. Donors were assumed by presence/absence analyses to have roughly uniform sequencing depth.

The material sequenced was PBMCs. The receptor was isolated from a man in his sixties in good health and CMV-seropositive.

CDR3 loop: CASSQGQANTEAFF. CDR3 DNA: TGTGCCAGCAGTCAGGGACAGGCGAACACTGAAGCTTTCTTT. This chain uses TRBV28 with TRBJ1-1; 8 bases are shared with TRBD1. Unmatched junction bases numbered 3, after V lost 5 bases and J lost 1 base. The germline CDR1 and CDR2 sequences are MDHEN and SYDVKM. The CDR3 has 14 residues.